This TCR beta chain was sequenced during a study of T cell changes during pregnancy in multiple sclerosis. The CDR3 is 13 amino acids. Germline V lookup: CDR1 ENHRY, CDR2 SYGVKD. J gave up 8 bases and V 10 bases, and 7 bases lay outside the gene matches. Some clones are missing from TCRdb's copy, which holds only in-frame ones; the method was immunoSEQ multiplex PCR. The top ten clones hold 1.6% of a sample with around 110,000 clones, under 95% of them seen once. Sequencing was performed on peripheral blood, taken before pregnancy. V and J are TRBV10-3 and TRBJ2-3; 12 nucleotides agree with TRBD1. This clonotype was sampled from a female donor with multiple sclerosis, enrolled in a pregnancy study. The CDR3 DNA reads TGTGCCACCGGCGGGACAGGGGGCCCTACGCAGTATTTT. Its protein is CATGGTGGPTQYF.